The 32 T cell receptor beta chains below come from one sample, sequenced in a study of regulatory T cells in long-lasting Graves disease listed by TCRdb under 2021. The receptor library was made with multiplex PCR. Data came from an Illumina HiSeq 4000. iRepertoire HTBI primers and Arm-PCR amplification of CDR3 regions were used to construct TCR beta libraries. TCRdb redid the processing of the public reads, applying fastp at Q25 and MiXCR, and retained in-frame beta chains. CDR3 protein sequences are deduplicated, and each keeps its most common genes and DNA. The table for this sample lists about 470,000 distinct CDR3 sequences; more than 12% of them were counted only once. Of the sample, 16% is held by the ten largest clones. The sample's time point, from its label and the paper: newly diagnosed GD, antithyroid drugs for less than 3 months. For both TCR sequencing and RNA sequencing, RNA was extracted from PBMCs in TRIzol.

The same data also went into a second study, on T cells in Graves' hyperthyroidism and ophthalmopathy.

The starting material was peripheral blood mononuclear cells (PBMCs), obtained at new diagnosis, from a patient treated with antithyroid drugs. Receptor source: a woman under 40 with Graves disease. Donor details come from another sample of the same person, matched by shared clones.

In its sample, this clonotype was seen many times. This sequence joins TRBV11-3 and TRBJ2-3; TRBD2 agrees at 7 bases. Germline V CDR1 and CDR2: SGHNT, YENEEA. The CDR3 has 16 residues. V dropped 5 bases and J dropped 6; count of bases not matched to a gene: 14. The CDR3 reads CASSPLGAGESDTQYF. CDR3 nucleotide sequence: TGTGCCAGCAGCCCCCTTGGGGCGGGAGAATCGGATACGCAGTATTTT.

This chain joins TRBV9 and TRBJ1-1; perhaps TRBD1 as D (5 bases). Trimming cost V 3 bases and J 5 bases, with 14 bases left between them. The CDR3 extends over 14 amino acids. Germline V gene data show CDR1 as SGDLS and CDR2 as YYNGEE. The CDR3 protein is CASSARGGWTEAFF. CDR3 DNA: TGTGCCAGCAGCGCCCGGGGGGGGTGGACTGAAGCTTTCTTT.

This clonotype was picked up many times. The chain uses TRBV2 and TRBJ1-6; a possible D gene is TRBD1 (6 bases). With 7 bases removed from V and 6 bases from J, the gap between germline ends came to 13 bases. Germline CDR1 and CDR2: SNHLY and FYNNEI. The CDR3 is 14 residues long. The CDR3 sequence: CASTFGQINSPLHF. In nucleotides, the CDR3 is TGTGCCAGCACGTTCGGACAGATTAATTCACCCCTCCACTTT. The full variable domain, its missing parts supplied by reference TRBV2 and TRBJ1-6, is EPEVTQTPSHQVTQMGQEVILRCVPISNHLYFYWYRQILGQKVEFLVSFYNNEISEKSEIFDDQFSVERPDGSNFTLKIRSTKLEDSAMYFCASTFGQINSPLHFGNGTRLTVT.

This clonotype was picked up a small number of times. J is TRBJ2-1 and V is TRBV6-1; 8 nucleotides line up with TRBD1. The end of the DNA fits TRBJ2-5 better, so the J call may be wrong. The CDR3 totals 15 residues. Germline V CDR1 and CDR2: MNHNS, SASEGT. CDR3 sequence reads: CASRPTRDRRETQYF. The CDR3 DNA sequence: TGTGCCAGCAGACCTACTCGGGACAGGAGAGAGACCCAGTACTTC.

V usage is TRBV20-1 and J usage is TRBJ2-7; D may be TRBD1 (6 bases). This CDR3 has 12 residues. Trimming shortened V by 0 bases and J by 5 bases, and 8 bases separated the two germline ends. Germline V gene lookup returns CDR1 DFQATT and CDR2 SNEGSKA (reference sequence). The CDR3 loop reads CSARDGGHEQYF. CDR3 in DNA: TGCAGTGCTAGAGATGGGGGCCACGAGCAGTACTTC.

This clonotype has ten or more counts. CDR3 loop: CATSDGGLAGGGETQYF. CDR3 DNA: TGTGCCACCAGTGATGGGGGACTAGCGGGAGGAGGTGAGACCCAGTACTTC. The V gene is TRBV24-1, the J gene TRBJ2-5; 15 bases are shared with TRBD2. CDR3 length equals 17 residues. V gave up 3 bases and J gave up 5 bases; unmatched junction bases: 6. The germline CDR1 and CDR2 sequences are KGHDR and SFDVKD.

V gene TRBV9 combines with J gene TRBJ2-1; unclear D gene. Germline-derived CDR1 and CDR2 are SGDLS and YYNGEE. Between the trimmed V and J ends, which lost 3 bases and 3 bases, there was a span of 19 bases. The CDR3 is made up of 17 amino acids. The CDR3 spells CASSARTGKSGYNEQFF. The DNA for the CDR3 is TGTGCCAGCAGCGCAAGGACGGGCAAGAGTGGCTACAATGAGCAGTTCTTC.

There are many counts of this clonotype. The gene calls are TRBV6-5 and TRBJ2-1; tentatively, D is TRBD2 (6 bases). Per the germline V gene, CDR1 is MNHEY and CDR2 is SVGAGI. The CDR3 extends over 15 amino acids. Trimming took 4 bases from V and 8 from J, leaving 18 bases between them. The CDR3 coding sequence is TGTGCCAGCAGTTTCTCTAGCGAACATATCGATGAGCAGTTCTTC. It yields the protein CASSFSSEHIDEQFF.

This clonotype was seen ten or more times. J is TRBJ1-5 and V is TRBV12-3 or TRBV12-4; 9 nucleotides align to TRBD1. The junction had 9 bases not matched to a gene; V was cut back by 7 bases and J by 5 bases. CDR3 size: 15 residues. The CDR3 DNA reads TGTGCCAGCACCCCGGACAGGGGAGCATATCAGCCCCAGCATTTT. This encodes CASTPDRGAYQPQHF.

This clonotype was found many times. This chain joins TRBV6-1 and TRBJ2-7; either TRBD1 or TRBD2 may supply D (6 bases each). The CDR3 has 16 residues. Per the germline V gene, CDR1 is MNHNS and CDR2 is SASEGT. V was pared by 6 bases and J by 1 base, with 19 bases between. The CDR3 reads CASSPGGGGRSYEQYF. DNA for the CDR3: TGTGCCAGCAGCCCTGGAGGGGGTGGTAGATCCTACGAGCAGTACTTC.

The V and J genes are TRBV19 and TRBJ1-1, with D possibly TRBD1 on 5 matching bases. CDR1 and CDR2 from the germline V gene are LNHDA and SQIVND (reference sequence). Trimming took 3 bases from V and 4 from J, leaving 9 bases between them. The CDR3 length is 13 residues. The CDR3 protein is CASSIDGGTEAFF. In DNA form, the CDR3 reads TGTGCCAGTAGTATCGACGGGGGCACTGAAGCTTTCTTT.

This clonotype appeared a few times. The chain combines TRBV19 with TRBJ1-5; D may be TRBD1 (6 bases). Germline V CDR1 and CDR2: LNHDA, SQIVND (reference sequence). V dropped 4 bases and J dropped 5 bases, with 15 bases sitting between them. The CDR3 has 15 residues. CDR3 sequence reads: CASSNGGGRDQPQHF. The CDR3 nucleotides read TGTGCCAGTAGTAATGGTGGGGGCAGGGATCAGCCCCAGCATTTT.

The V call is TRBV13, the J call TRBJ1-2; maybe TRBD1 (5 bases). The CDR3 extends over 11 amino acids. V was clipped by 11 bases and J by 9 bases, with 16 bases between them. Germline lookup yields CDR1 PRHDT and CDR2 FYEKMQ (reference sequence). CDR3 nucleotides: TGTGCCGCGTTCAGGGAGGGGAGCTACACCTTC. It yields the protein CAAFREGSYTF.

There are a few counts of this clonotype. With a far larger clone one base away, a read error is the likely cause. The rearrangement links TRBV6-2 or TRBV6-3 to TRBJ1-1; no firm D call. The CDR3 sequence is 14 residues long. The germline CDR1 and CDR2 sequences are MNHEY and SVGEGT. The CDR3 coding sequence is TGTGCCAACAGTTACGGGCGGATGAACACTGAAGCTTTCTTT. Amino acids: CANSYGRMNTEAFF.

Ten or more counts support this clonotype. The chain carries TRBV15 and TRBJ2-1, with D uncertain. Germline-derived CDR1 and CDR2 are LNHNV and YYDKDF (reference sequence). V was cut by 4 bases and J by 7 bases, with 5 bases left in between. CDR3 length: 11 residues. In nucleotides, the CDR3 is TGTGCCACCAGCAAACTAAATGAGCAGTTCTTC. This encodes CATSKLNEQFF.

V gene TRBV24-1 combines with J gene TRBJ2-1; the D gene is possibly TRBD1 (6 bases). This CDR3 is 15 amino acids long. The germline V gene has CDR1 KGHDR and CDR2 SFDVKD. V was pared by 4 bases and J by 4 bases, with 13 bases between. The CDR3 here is CATSDPGTPYNEQFF. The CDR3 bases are TGTGCCACCAGTGACCCCGGGACACCGTACAATGAGCAGTTCTTC.

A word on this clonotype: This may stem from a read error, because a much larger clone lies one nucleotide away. The CDR3 sequence: CASSPRSGANVLTF. The CDR3 DNA is TGTGCCAGCAGTCCACGCTCTGGGGCCAACGTCCTGACTTTC. The chain recombines TRBV27 with TRBJ2-6, with D hard to call. This CDR3 has 14 residues. Germline V gene sequence: CDR1 MNHEY, CDR2 SMNVEV (reference sequence). The V gene lost 5 bases and the J gene lost 0 bases, with 5 bases spanning the gap.

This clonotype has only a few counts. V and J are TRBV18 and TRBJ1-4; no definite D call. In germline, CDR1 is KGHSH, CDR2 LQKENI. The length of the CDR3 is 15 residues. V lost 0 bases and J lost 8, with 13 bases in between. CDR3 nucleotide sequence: TGTGCCAGCTCACCACCGTACGGGTTTGGAGAAAAACTGTTTTTT. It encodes CASSPPYGFGEKLFF.

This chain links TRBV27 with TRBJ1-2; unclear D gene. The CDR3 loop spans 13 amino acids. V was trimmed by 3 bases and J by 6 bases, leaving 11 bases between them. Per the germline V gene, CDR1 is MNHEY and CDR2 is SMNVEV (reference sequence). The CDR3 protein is CASSFKIRDGYTF. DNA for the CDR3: TGTGCCAGCAGTTTTAAAATTCGGGATGGCTACACCTTC.

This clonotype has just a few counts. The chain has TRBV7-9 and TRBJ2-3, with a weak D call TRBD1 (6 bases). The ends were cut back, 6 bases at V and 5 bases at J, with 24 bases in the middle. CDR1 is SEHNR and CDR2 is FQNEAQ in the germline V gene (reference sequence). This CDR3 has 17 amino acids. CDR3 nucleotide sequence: TGTGCCAGCAGGGGGCCGGGACACCAATACCGGGTAGATACGCAGTATTTT. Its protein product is CASRGPGHQYRVDTQYF.

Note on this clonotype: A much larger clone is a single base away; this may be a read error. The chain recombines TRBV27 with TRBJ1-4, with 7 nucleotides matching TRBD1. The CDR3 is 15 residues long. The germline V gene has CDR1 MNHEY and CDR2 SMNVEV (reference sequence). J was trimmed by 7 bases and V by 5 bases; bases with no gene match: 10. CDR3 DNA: TGTGCCAGCAGTATCGCGGACAGGCGGCTTGAAAAACTGTTTTTT. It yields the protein CASSIADRRLEKLFF.

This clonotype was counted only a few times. In DNA form, the CDR3 reads TGTGCCAGCAGCTTGATGCGCAGGTTAAGCTCTGGGGCCAACGTCCTGACTTTC. Translating gives CASSLMRRLSSGANVLTF. J is TRBJ2-6 and V is TRBV5-6; the D is unclear. CDR1 is SGHDT, CDR2 YYEEEE, per germline. The V gene lost 1 base and the J gene lost 0 bases, with 14 bases spanning the gap. This CDR3 region has 18 residues.

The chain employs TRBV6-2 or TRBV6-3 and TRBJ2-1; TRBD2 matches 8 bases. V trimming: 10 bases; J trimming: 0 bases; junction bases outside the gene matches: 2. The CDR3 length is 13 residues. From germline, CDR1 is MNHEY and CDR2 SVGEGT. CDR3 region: CATGTSSYNEQFF. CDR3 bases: TGTGCCACCGGGACTAGCTCCTACAATGAGCAGTTCTTC.

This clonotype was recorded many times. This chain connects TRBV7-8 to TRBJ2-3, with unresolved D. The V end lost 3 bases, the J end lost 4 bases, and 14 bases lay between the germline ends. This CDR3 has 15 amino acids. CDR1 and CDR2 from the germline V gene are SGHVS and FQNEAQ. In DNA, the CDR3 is TGTGCCAGCAGCTTGGGCCCCAGGTCTCCAGATACGCAGTATTTT. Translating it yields CASSLGPRSPDTQYF.

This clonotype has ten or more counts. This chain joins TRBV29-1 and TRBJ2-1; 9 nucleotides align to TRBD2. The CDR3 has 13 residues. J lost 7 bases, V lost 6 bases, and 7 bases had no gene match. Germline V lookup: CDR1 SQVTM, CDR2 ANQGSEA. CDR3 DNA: TGCAGCGTACGGGCGGGAGGGCCGAATGAGCAGTTCTTC. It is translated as CSVRAGGPNEQFF.

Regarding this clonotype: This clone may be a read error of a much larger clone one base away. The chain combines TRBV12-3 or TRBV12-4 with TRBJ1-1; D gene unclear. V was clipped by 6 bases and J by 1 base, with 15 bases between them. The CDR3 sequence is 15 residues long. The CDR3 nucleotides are TGTGCCAGCAGGCGGGGTAGGGCGGGGAACACTGAAGCTTTCTTT. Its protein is CASRRGRAGNTEAFF.

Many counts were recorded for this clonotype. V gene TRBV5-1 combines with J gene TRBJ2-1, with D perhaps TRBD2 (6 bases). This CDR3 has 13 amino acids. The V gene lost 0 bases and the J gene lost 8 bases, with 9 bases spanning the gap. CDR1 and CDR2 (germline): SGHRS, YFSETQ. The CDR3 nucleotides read TGCGCCAGCAGCTTGGGTAGGGACTATGAGCAGTTCTTC. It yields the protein CASSLGRDYEQFF.

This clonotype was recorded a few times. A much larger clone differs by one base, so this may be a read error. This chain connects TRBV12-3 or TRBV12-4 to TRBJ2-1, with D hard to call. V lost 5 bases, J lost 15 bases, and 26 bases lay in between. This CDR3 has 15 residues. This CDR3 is CASSRQPAFPVRPFF. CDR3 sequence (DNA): TGTGCCAGCAGTCGCCAACCCGCCTTTCCGGTACGGCCGTTCTTC.

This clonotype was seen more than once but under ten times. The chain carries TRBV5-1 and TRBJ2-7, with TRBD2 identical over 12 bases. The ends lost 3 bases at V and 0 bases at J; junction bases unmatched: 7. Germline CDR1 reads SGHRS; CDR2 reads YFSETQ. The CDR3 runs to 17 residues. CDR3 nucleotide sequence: TGCGCCAGCAGCTCCGCCCGACTAGCGGGGGACTCCTACGAGCAGTACTTC. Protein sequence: CASSSARLAGDSYEQYF.

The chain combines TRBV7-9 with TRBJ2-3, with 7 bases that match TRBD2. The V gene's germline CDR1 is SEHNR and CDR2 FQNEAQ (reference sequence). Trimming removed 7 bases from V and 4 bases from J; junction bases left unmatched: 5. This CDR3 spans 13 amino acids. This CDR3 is CASTSGIADTQYF. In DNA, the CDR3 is TGTGCCAGCACCAGCGGGATCGCAGATACGCAGTATTTT.

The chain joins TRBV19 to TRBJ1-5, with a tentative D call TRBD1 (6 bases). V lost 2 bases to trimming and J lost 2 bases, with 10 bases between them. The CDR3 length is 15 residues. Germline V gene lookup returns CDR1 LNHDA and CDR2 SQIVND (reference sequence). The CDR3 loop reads CASSIWRQGNQPQHF. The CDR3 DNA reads TGTGCCAGTAGTATATGGAGACAGGGCAATCAGCCCCAGCATTTT.

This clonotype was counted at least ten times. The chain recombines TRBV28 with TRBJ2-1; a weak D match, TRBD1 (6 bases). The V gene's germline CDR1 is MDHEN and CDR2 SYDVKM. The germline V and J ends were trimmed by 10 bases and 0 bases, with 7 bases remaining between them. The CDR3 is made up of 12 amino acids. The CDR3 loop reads CATDSSYNEQFF. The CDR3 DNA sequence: TGTGCCACGGACAGCTCCTACAATGAGCAGTTCTTC.